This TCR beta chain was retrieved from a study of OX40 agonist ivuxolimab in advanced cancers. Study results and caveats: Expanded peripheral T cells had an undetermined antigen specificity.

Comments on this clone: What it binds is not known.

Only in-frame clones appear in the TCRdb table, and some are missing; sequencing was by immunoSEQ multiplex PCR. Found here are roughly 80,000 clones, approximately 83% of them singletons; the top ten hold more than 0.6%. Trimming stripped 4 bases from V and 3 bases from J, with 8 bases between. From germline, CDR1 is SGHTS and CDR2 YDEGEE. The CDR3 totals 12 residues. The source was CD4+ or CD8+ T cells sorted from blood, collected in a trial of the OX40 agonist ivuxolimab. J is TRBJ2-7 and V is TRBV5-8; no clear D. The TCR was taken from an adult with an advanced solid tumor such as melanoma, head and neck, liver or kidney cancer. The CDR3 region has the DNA TGTGCCAGCAGCCGGGCCCACTACGAGCAGTACTTC. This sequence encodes CASSRAHYEQYF.